This T cell receptor (beta chain) was identified during a study of cytomegalovirus exposure and HLA in healthy donors. With 60 Vbeta and 13 Jbeta primers, the PCR was carried out. Only in-frame clones appear in the TCRdb table, and some are missing; sequencing was by immunoSEQ multiplex PCR. The sample lists around 100,000 clones, 80% to 90% seen once, with 5.6% in the top ten. This clone has only one observation. The source material was PBMCs. This sequence was found in a woman in her late teens or twenties in good health and CMV-seropositive.

The CDR3 nucleotides read TGTGCCAGCAGTTCGCGAACAGTCTCTGGAAACACCATATATTTT. Protein: CASSSRTVSGNTIYF. The chain combines TRBV6-5 with TRBJ1-3; D is unclear. Germline CDR1 reads MNHEY; CDR2 reads SVGAGI. The CDR3 consists of 15 residues. V lost 4 bases, J lost 0 bases, and 10 bases lay in between.